This TCR beta chain originates from a study of CD8 T cells in Susac syndrome. TCR beta sequencing was performed on blood CD8+ and CD4+ T cells. With random hexamers, 0.5 to 1 ug RNA was reverse transcribed. TCRdb reprocessed the immunoSEQ multiplex PCR reads with MiXCR, giving one entry per CDR3 protein. In the table there are tens of thousands of distinct CDR3 sequences, roughly 95% of which are singletons. The ends lost 4 bases at V and 9 bases at J; junction bases unmatched: 10. The CDR3 covers 15 residues. Per the germline V gene, CDR1 is MNHEY and CDR2 is SMNVEV (reference sequence). The sequenced material came from CD8+ T cells from PBMCs. The chain joins TRBV27 to TRBJ1-5, with 9 bases that match TRBD1. This TCR came from a human donor with multiple sclerosis. The DNA of the CDR3 is TGTGCCAGCAGTTCCCGACAGGGGGGCGCTTGGCCCCAGCATTTT. Translation gives CASSSRQGGAWPQHF.